This TCR beta chain was captured by sequencing in a study of cytomegalovirus exposure and HLA in healthy donors. PCR used 60 Vbeta primers and 13 Jbeta primers. Only in-frame clones appear in the TCRdb table, and some are missing; sequencing was by immunoSEQ multiplex PCR. The profile shows about 150,000 clones, 60% to 85% of them singletons. Comment on this clone: Its antigen is currently unknown.

Study findings and constraints: With high specificity and sensitivity, the classifier reportedly diagnosed cytomegalovirus status. Later genetic work tied a missense DCLRE1C variant to beta-chain V and J trimming.

V shed 0 bases and J 4 bases; nucleotides not matched to a gene: 6. The length of the CDR3 is 17 residues. Germline CDR1 reads MGHRA; CDR2 reads YSYEKL. The donors were healthy bone marrow donors. Sequencing input: PBMCs. This chain joins TRBV4-1 and TRBJ2-3; 11 bases fit TRBD2. The clonotype comes from a man aged 35 to 55 in good health and CMV-seropositive. As DNA, the CDR3 is TGCGCCAGCAGCCAAGATCGACTAGCGGGGAAAGCAGATACGCAGTATTTT. Its translation: CASSQDRLAGKADTQYF.